These T cell receptor beta chains were read from a single sample in a study of shared T cell receptors in the human thymus. Repertoires were generated with immunoSEQ multiplex PCR, while TCRdb's copy carries only in-frame clones and drops some. Among about 610,000 clones listed, approximately 90% were seen once. Separately, the same data were catalogued under a study of human thymus T cells.

Sequenced: thymocytes. The receptors originated from a boy younger than two with a congenital heart defect. CDR3s include the opening cysteine and the closing phenylalanine or tryptophan. A D gene is named only where the DNA matches it firmly. Where a row states a size, it is once, few, many or the class of an expanded clone; other rows omit it.

j_call cdr3_length d_call clone_size v_call cdr3_nt cdr3_aa
TRBJ2-7 13 - - TRBV2 TGTGCCAGCTGCGGGTCACCCTCCTACGAGCAGTACTTC CASCGSPSYEQYF
TRBJ2-1 18 TRBD2 - TRBV11-1 TGTGCCAGCAGCCCCGGGACTAGGCGATTATTTTCCTACAATGAGCAGTTCTTC CASSPGTRRLFSYNEQFF
TRBJ2-5 17 - - TRBV27 TGTGCCAGCAGTTTAAGTCTCCCGAGGGCCTCAAGAGAGACCCAGTACTTC CASSLSLPRASRETQYF
TRBJ2-3 17 - - TRBV5-1 TGCGCCAGCAGCTTGGCCATCCGGACAGATAGCACAGATACGCAGTATTTT CASSLAIRTDSTDTQYF
TRBJ1-2 17 TRBD1 - TRBV6-4 TGTGCCAGCAGTGACTCGAGCTCCGGGACAGGAAGCTATGGCTACACCTTC CASSDSSSGTGSYGYTF
TRBJ2-1 17 TRBD2 - TRBV7-3 TGTGCCAGCAGCTTACCGGGGACTAGCGAAAGTCACAATGAGCAGTTCTTC CASSLPGTSESHNEQFF
TRBJ1-5 15 TRBD1 - TRBV5-6 TGTGCCAGCAGCTTGGGACAGGGGGACAATCAGCCCCAGCATTTT CASSLGQGDNQPQHF
TRBJ2-7 15 TRBD2 - TRBV11-2 TGTGCCAGCAGCTGGGGGTGGGAGGGAAACTACGAGCAGTACTTC CASSWGWEGNYEQYF
TRBJ2-2 15 - once TRBV6-5 TGTGCCAGCAGTTACAAGCAGGGTTACACCGGGGAGCTGTTTTTT CASSYKQGYTGELFF
TRBJ1-1 17 TRBD1 - TRBV4-2 TGTGCCAGCAACCCGGGACAGGGGAGGAGAATGAACACTGAAGCTTTCTTT CASNPGQGRRMNTEAFF
TRBJ2-1 15 TRBD2 - TRBV7-2 TGTGCCAGCAACTCGGAGCGGGAAGATTACAATGAGCAGTTCTTC CASNSEREDYNEQFF
TRBJ2-7 14 - - TRBV11-2 TGTGCCAGCAGCCCTGGGGGCCTCAGGTACGAGCAGTACTTC CASSPGGLRYEQYF
TRBJ2-3 14 - - TRBV5-4 TGTGCCAGCAGCTTGGGCAGGCGCACAGATACGCAGTATTTT CASSLGRRTDTQYF
TRBJ2-2 18 - once TRBV21-1 TGTGCCAGCAGCATCCGGACTAGCGGGAGGCGGGATACCGGGGAGCTGTTTTTT CASSIRTSGRRDTGELFF
TRBJ2-3 15 - - TRBV28 TGTGCCAGCAGTTTCCAGCGGCGCCTCACAGATACGCAGTATTTT CASSFQRRLTDTQYF
TRBJ1-5 16 - few TRBV28 TGTGCCAGCAGTTTAAAGGGCAGGGTTTACAATCAGCCCCAGCATTTT CASSLKGRVYNQPQHF
TRBJ1-1 15 TRBD1 - TRBV6-5 TGTGCCATCAGTGGGAGGGGACAGGGGCGAGCTGAAGCTTTCTTT CAISGRGQGRAEAFF
TRBJ2-1 13 - - TRBV29-1 TGCAGCGTTGACCTGAGGGGGAACAATGAGCAGTTCTTC CSVDLRGNNEQFF
TRBJ2-2 12 - - TRBV10-3 TGTGCCACTATGACTAGGAACGGGGAGCTGTTTTTT CATMTRNGELFF
TRBJ2-2 21 TRBD2 - TRBV2 TGTGCCCGCTCCCGGGCCCCGAGAGGACTAGCGGGAGGGTCGAACACCGGGGAGCTGTTTTTT CARSRAPRGLAGGSNTGELFF
TRBJ2-3 16 - - TRBV2 TGTGCCAGCAGAGTTGAGGCAGCGGGTTCCACAGATACGCAGTATTTT CASRVEAAGSTDTQYF
TRBJ1-2 11 TRBD1 - TRBV29-1 TGCAGCGACCAGGGGGCGTGGGGCTACACCTTC CSDQGAWGYTF
TRBJ2-1 15 TRBD2 - TRBV6-5 TGTGCCAGCAGCGTAGCGGGAGGGCCCTACAATGAGCAGTTCTTC CASSVAGGPYNEQFF
TRBJ2-3 15 - - TRBV4-3 TGCGCCAGCAGCCATCCTGCTAGCGGCACAGATACGCAGTATTTT CASSHPASGTDTQYF
TRBJ1-5 18 TRBD1 - TRBV4-1 TGCGCCAGCAGCCAAGATGTTCGGACAGGGGGCTGGAATCAGCCCCAGCATTTT CASSQDVRTGGWNQPQHF
TRBJ2-5 15 TRBD2 - TRBV5-1 TGCGCCAGCAGCTTGGCGCGGGAGGCCGGGGAGACCCAGTACTTC CASSLAREAGETQYF
TRBJ2-1 15 - once TRBV30 TGTGCCTGGAGTCCTAGGCTGACTAGTTACAATGAGCAGTTCTTC CAWSPRLTSYNEQFF
TRBJ2-3 17 TRBD2 - TRBV27 TGTGCCAGCGGTAGCCGGGTAGAGCGGGAGGCCACAGATACGCAGTATTTT CASGSRVEREATDTQYF
TRBJ2-1 15 TRBD2 - TRBV5-4 TGTGCCAGCAGCTTGGGCGGCGGGAGGGCAGATGAGCAGTTCTTC CASSLGGGRADEQFF
TRBJ2-7 16 TRBD1 - TRBV29-1 TGCAGCGTTGACAGGGGCTCGGACAGGGGGACCTACGAGCAGTACTTC CSVDRGSDRGTYEQYF
TRBJ2-1 13 - - TRBV27 TGTGCCAGCAGTTTAGGCGGGTACAATGAGCAGTTCTTC CASSLGGYNEQFF
TRBJ2-3 15 - - TRBV5-6 TGTGCCAGCAGCTGCCCTAGGATCAGCACAGATACGCAGTATTTT CASSCPRISTDTQYF
TRBJ2-1 11 - - TRBV18 TGTGCCAGCTCACACAACAATGAGCAGTTCTTC CASSHNNEQFF
TRBJ2-7 18 TRBD2 - TRBV7-9 TGTGCCAGCAGCGAAAAAGGGACTAGCGGTGCTAGATCCTACGAGCAGTACTTC CASSEKGTSGARSYEQYF
TRBJ1-3 19 TRBD1 few TRBV4-1 TGCGCCAGCAGCCAAGAAATATCGACAGGGCCAGACTCTGGAAACACCATATATTTT CASSQEISTGPDSGNTIYF
TRBJ2-1 13 - - TRBV5-1 TGCGCCAGCAGCTTGGCCGGAGTCAATGAGCAGTTCTTC CASSLAGVNEQFF